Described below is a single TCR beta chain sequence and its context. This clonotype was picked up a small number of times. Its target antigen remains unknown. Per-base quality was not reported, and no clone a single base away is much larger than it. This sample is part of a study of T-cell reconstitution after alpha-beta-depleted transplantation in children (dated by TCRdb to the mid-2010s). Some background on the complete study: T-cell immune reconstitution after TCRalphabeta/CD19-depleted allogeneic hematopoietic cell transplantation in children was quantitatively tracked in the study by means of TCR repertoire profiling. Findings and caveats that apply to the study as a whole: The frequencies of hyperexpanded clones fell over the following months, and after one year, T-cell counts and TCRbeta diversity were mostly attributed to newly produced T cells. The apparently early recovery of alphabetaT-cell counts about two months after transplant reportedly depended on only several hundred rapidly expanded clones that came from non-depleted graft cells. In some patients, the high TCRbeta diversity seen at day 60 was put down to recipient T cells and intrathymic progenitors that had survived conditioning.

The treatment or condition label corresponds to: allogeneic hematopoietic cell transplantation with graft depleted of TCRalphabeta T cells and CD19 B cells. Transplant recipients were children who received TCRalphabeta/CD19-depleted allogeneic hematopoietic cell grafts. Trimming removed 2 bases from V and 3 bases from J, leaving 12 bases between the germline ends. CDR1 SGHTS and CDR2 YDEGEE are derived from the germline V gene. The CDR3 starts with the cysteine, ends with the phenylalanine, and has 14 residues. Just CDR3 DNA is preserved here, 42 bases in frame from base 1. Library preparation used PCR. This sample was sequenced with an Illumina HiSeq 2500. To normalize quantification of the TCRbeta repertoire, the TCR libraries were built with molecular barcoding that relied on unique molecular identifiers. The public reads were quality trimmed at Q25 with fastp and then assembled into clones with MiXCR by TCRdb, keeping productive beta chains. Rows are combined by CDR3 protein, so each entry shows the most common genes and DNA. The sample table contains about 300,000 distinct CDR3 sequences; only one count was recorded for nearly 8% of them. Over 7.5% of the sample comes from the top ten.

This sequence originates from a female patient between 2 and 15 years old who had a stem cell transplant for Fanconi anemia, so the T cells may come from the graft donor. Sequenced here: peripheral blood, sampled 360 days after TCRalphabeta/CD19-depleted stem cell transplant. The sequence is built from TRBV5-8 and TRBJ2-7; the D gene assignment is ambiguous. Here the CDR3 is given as CASSLLFIVYEQYF. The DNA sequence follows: TGTGCCAGCAGCTTACTCTTTATAGTCTACGAGCAGTACTTC. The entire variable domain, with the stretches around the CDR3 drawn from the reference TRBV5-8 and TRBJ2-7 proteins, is EAGVTQSPTHLIKTRGQQATLRCSPISGHTSVYWYQQALGLGLQFLLWYDEGEERNRGNFPPRFSGRQFPNYSSELNVNALELEDSALYLCASSLLFIVYEQYFGPGTRLTVT.